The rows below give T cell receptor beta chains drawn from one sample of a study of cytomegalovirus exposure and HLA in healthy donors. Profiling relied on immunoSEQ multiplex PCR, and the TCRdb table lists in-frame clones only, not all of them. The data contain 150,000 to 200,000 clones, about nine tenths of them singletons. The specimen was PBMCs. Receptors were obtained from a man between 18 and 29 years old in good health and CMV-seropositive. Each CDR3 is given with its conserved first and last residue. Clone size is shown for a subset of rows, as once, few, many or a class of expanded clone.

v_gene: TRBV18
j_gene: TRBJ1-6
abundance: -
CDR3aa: CASSLQGWNSPLHF

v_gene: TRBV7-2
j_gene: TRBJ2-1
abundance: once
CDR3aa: CASSLSAGNNEQFF

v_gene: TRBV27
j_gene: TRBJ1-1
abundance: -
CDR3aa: CAARGKTNTEAFF

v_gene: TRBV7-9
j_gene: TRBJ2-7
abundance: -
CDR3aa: CASSQRDRGAYEQYF

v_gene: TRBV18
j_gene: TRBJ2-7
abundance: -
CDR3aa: CASSPRDRDYEQYF

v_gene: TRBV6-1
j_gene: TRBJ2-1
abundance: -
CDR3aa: CASSESGVARRHNEQFF

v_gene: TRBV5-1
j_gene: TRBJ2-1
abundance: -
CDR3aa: CASSFGGHRFF

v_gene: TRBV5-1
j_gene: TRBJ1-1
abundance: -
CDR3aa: CASSQGAGTEAFF

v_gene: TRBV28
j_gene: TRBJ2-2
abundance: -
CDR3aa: CASSLWGTGTTGELFF

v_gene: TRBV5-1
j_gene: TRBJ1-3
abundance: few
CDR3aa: CASSLEGQGNTIYF

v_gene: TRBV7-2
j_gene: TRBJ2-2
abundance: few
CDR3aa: CASSFGPNTGELFF

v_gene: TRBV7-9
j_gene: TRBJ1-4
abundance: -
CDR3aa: CASSLLQGAEKLFF

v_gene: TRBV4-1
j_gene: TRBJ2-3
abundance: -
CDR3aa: CASSQGAGLGDTQYF

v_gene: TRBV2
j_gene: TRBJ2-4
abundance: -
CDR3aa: CASSGGGTKNIQYF

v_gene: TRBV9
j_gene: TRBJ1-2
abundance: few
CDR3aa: CASSGRGGYTF

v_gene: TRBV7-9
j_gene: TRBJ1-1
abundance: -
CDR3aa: CASSLAGRGITEAFF

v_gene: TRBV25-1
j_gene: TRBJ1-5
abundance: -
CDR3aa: CASSETGRQPQHF

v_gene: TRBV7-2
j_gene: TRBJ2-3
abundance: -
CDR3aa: CASSLRRGYRTDTQYF

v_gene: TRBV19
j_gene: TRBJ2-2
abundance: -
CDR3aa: CASSTGWRSSGELFF

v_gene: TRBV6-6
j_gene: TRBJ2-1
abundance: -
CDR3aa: CASSFVGQGSKHEQFF

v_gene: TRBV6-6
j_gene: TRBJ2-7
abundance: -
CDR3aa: CASSSHATSSYEQYF

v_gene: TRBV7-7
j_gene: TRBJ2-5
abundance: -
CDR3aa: CASSLGASGDPQETQYF

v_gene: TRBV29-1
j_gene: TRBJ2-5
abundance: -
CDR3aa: CSATEFLYQETQYF

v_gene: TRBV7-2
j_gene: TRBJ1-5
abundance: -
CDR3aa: CASSYTGEQPQHF

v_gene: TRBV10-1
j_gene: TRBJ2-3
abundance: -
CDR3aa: CASRGGVAGVVDTQYF

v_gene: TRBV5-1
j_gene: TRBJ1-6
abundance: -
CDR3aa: CASRSGHMANSPLHF

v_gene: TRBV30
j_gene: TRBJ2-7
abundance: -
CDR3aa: CAWSQGEEQYF

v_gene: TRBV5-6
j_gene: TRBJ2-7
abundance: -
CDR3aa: CASSKWGAYEQYF

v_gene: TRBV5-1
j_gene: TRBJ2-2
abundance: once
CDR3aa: CASSFQGAGELFF

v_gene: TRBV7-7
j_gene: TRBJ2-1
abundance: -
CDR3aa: CASSPRGASGNEQFF

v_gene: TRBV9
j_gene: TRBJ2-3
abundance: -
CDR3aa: CASSSGTWGLTDTQYF

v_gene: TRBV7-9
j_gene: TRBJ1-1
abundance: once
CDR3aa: CASSWTGMNTEAFF

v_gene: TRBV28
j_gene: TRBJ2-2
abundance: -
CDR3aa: CASSYRGTGELFF

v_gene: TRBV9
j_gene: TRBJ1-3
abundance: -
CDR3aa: CASSATTAAGNTIYF

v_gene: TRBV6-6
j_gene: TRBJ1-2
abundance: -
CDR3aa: CASSPGGPNYGYTF

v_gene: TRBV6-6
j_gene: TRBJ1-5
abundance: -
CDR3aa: CASRQGSPSNQPQHF

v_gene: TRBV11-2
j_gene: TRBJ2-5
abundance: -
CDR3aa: CASTRGQETQYF

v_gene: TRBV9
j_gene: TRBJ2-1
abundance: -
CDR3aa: CASSVDAGGLNEQFF

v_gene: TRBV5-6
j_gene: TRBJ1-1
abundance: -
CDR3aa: CASSRARDTEAFF

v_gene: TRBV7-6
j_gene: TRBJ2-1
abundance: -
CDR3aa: CASSMTSGRARNEQFF

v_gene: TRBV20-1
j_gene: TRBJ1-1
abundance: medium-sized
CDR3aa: CSAMGSTEAFF

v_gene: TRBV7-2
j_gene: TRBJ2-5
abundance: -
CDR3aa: CASTRLAGSDETQYF

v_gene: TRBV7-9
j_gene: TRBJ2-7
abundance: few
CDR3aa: CASSFGQSEQYF

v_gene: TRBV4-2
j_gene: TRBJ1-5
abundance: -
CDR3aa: CASSQEGQGYQPQHF

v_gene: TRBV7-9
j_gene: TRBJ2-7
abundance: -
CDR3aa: CASSLASGRYEQYF

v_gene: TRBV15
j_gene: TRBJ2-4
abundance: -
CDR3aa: CATSRPSSAENIQYF